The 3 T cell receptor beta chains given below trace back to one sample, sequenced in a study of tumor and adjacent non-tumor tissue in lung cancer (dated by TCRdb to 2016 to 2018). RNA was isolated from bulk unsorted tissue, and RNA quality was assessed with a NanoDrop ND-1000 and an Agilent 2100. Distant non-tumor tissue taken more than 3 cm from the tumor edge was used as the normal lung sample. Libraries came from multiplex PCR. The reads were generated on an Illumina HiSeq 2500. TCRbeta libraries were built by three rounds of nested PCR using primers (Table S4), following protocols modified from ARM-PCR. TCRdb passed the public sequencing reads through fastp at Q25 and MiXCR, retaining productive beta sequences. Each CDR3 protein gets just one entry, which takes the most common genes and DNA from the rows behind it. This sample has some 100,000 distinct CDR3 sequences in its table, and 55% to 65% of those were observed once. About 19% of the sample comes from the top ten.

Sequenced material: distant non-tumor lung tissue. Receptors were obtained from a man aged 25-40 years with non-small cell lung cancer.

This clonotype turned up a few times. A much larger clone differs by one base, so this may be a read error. The CDR3 DNA follows: TGTGCCAGCGCCTCCCAAAGGGGAGACACCATATATTTT. It encodes CASASQRGDTIYF. This sequence joins TRBV6-5 and TRBJ1-3; a weak D match, TRBD1 (5 bases). The germline V gene encodes CDR1 MNHEY and CDR2 SVGAGI. V lost 8 bases and J lost 8, with 16 bases in between. This CDR3 has 13 residues.

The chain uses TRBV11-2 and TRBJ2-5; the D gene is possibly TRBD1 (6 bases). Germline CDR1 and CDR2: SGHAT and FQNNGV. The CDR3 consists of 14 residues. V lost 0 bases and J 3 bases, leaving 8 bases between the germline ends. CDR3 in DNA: TGTGCCAGCAGCTTAGAGGCAGGGGAAGAGACCCAGTACTTC. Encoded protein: CASSLEAGEETQYF.

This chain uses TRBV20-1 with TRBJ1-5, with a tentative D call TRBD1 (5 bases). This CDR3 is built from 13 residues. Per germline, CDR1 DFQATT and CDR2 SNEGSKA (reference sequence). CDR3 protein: CSAGTGSNQPQHF. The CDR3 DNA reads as TGCAGCGCTGGGACGGGAAGCAATCAGCCCCAGCATTTT.